This T cell receptor beta chain was captured in a study of CD8 T cells in ankylosing spondylitis. Study-wide results and caveats: What appeared characteristic of ankylosing spondylitis blood was a TCR beta motif of under 10 highly homologous variants.

MiXCR, applied by TCRdb to the 5' RACE reads, yields one record per CDR3 protein. This sample carries 200,000 to 300,000 distinct CDR3 sequences, more than 9% of them seen once, and the ten largest clones take around 3%. As concerns this clonotype: Antigen unknown.

The origin of this receptor is a male donor with ankylosing spondylitis or in good health (not recorded which). The material sequenced was blood, either unsorted or a sorted T cell fraction (not recorded which).

CDR3: CASSLIISDRSNTGELFF. As DNA, the CDR3 is TGTGCCAGCAGCTTAATAATCTCGGACAGAAGTAACACCGGGGAGCTGTTTTTT. V and J are TRBV7-6 and TRBJ2-2; weak D call: TRBD1 (6 bases). This CDR3 region has 18 residues. Trimming left V 2 bases short and J 2 bases short, with 18 bases between. CDR1 SGHVS and CDR2 FNYEAQ come from the germline V gene.